This T cell receptor (beta chain) stems from a study of T and B cells in COVID-19 patients. BIOMED2 TRB-A/B primer pools were used in multiplex TRB PCR. TCRdb used MiXCR to reprocess the multiplex PCR reads, holding one entry per CDR3 protein. This table holds 18,000 or so distinct CDR3 sequences, roughly 36% found once. This CDR3 comprises 12 residues. The germline gives CDR1 SGHVS, CDR2 FNYEAQ. Trimming took off 5 bases at V and 8 bases at J, with 9 bases between the two ends. This clonotype was found a few times. From blood, about 250-550 ng of genomic DNA served as TRB template. The clonotype originates from a human donor with active COVID-19. V is TRBV7-6 and J is TRBJ2-2; the D is unclear. The sample was blood. The CDR3 nucleotides read TGTGCCAGCAGCCCCCCGAATGGGGAGCTGTTTTTT. Residues: CASSPPNGELFF.